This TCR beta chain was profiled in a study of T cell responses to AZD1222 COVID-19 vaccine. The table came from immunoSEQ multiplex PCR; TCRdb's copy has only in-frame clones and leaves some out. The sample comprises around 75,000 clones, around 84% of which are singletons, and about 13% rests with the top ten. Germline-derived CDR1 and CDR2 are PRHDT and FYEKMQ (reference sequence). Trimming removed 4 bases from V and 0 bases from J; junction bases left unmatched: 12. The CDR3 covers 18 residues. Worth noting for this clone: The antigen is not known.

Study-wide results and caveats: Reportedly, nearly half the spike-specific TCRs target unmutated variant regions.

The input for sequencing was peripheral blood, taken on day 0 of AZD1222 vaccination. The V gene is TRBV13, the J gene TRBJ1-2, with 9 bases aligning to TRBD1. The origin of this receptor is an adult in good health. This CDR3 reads CASSSTGGNPNTNYGYTF. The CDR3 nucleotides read TGTGCCAGCAGCTCCACAGGGGGCAATCCTAATACTAACTATGGCTACACCTTC. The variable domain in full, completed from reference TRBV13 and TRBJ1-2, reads AAGVIQSPRHLIKEKRETATLKCYPIPRHDTVYWYQQGPGQDPQFLISFYEKMQSDKGSIPDRFSAQQFSDYHSELNMSSLELGDSALYFCASSSTGGNPNTNYGYTFGSGTRLTVV.